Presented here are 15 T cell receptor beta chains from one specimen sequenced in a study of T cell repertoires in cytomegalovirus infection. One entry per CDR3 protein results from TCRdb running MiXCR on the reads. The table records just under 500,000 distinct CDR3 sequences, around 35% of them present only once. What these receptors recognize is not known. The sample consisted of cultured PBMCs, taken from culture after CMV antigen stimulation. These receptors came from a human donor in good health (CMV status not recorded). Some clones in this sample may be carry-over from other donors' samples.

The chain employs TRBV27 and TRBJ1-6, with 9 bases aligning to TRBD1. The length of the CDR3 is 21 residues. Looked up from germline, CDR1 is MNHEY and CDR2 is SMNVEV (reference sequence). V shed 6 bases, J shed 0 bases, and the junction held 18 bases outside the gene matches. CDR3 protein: CASSIRPGTGSLSSYNSPLHF. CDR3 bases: TGTGCCAGCAGCATTAGGCCTGGGACAGGGAGTCTGAGCTCCTATAATTCACCCCTCCACTTT.

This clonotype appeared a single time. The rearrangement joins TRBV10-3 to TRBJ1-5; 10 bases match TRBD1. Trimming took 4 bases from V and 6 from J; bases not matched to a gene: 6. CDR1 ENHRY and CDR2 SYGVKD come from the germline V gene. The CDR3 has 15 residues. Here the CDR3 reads CAISAETGGGQPQHF. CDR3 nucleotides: TGTGCCATCAGTGCAGAGACAGGGGGCGGTCAGCCCCAGCATTTT.

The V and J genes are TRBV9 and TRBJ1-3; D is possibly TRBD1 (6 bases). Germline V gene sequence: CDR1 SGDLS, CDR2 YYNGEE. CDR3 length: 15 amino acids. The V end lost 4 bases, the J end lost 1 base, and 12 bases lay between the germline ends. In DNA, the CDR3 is TGTGCCAGCAGCCCACAACAGGGATCTGGAAACACCATATATTTT. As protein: CASSPQQGSGNTIYF.

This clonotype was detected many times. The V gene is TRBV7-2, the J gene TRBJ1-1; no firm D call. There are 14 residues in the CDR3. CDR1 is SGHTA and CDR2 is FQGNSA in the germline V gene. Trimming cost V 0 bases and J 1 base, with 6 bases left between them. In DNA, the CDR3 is TGTGCCAGCAGCTTAGCGACCAGGAACACTGAAGCTTTCTTT. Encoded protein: CASSLATRNTEAFF.

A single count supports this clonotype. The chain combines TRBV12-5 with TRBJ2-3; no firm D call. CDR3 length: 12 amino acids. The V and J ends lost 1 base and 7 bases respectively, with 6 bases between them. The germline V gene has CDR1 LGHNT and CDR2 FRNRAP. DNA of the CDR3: TGTGCTAGTGGTTTGGCGCAAAATACGCAGTATTTT. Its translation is CASGLAQNTQYF. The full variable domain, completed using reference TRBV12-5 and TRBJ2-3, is DARVTQTPRHKVTEMGQEVTMRCQPILGHNTVFWYRQTMMQGLELLAYFRNRAPLDDSGMPKDRFSAEMPDATLATLKIQPSEPRDSAVYFCASGLAQNTQYFGPGTRLTVL.

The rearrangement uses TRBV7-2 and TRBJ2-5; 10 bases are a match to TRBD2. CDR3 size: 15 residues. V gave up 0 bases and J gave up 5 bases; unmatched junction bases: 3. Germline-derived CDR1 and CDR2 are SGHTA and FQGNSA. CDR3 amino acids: CASSLAASGSETQYF. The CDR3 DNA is TGTGCCAGCAGCTTAGCGGCTAGCGGGAGTGAGACCCAGTACTTC.

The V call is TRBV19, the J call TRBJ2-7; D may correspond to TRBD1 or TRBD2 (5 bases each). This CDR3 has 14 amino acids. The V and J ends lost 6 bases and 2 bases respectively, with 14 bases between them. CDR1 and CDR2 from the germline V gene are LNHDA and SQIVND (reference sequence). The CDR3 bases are TGTGCCAGTAGCTTACCGGGGCCTACCTACGAGCAGTACTTC. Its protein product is CASSLPGPTYEQYF.

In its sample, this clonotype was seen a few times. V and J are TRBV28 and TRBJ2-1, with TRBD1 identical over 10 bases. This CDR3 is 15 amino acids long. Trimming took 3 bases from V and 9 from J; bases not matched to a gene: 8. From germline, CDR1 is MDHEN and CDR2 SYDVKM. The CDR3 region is CASSFPTGGRSEQFF. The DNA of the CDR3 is TGTGCCAGCAGTTTCCCGACAGGGGGCCGGAGTGAGCAGTTCTTC.

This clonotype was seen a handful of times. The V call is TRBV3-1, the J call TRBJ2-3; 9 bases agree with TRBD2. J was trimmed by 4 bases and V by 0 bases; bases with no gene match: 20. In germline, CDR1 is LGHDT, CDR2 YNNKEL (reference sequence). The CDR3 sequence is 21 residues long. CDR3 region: CASSQDRGRFSREGPPDTQYF. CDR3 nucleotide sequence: TGTGCCAGCAGCCAAGATCGGGGTCGCTTCTCGCGGGAGGGCCCTCCAGATACGCAGTATTTT.

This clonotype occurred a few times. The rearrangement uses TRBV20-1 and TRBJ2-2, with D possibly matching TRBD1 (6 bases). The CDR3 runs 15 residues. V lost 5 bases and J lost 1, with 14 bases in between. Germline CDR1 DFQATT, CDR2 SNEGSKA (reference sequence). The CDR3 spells CSALMGAGNTGELFF. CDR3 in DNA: TGCAGTGCTCTCATGGGGGCAGGGAACACCGGGGAGCTGTTTTTT.

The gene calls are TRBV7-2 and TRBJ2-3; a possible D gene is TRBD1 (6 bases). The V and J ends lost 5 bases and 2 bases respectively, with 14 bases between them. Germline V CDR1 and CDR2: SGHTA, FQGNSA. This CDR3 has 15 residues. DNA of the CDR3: TGTGCCAGCAGCGAAGGGATGGGGGCCACAGATACGCAGTATTTT. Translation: CASSEGMGATDTQYF.

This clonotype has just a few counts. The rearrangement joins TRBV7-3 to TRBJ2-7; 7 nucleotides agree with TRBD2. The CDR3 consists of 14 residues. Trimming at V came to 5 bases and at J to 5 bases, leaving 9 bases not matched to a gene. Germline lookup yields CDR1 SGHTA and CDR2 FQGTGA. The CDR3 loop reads CASSPSGIDHEQYF. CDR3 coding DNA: TGTGCCAGCAGCCCGAGCGGGATCGATCACGAGCAGTACTTC.

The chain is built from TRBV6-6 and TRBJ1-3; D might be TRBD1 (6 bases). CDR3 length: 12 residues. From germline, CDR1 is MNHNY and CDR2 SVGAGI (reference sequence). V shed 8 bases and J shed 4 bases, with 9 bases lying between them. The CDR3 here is CASGQTGNTIYF. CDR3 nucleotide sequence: TGTGCCAGCGGACAGACAGGAAACACCATATATTTT.

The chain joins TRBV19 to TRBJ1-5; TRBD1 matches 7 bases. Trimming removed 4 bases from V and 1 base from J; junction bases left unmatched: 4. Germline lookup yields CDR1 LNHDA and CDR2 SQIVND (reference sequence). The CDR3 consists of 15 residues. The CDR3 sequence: CASSKGAVSNQPQHF. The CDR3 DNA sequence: TGTGCCAGTAGTAAGGGGGCGGTAAGCAATCAGCCCCAGCATTTT.

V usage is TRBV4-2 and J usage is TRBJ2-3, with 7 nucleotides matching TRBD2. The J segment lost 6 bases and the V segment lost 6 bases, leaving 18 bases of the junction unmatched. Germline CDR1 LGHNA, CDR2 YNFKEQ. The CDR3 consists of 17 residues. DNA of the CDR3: TGTGCCAGCAGTCCGGAGGGGCGGGAGAGGGCGGTTGATACGCAGTATTTT. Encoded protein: CASSPEGRERAVDTQYF.